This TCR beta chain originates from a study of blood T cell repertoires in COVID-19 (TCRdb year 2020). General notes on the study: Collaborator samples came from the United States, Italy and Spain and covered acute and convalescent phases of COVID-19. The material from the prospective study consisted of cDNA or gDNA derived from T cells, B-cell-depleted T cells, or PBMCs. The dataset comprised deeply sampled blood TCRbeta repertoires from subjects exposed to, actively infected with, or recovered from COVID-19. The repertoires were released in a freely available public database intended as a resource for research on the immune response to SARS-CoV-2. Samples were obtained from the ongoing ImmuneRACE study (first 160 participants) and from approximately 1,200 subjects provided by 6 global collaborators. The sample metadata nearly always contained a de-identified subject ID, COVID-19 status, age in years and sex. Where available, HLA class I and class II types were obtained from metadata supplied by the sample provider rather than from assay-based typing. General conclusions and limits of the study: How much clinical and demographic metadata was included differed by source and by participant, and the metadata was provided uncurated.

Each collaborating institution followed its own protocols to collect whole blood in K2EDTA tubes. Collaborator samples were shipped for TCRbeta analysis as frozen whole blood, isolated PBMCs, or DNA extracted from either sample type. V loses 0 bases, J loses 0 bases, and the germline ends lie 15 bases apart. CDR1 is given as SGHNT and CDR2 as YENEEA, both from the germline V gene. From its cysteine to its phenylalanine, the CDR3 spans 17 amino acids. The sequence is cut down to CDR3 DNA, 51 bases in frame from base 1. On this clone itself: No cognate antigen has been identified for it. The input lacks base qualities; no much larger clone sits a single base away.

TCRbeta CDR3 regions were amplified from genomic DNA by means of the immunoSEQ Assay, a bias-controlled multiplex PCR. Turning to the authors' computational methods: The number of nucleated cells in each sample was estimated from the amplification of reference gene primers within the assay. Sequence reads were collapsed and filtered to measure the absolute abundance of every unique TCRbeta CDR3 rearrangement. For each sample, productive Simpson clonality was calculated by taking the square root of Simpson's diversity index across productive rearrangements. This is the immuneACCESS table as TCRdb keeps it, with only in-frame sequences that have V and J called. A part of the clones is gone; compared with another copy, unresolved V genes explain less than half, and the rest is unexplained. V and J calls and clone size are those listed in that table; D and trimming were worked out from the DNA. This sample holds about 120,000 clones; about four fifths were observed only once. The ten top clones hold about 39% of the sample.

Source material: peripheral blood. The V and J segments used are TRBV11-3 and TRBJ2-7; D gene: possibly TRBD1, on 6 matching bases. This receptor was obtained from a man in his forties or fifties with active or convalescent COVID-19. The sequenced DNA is TGTGCCAGCAGCTTAGAGCGGGTGGGGGCTTACTCCTACGAGCAGTACTTC. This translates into CASSLERVGAYSYEQYF.